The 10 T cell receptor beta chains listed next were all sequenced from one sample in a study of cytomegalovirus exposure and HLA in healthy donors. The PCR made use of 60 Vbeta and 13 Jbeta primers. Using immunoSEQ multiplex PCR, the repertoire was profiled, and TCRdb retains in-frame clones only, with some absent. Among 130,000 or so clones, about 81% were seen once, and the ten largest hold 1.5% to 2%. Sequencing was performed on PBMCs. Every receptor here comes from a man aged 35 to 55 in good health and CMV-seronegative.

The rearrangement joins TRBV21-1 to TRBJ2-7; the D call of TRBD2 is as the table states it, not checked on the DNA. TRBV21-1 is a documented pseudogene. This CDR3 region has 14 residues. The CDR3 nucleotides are TGTGCCAGCAGCAAGGTAACTGATTACTACGAGCAGTACTTC. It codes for CASSKVTDYYEQYF.

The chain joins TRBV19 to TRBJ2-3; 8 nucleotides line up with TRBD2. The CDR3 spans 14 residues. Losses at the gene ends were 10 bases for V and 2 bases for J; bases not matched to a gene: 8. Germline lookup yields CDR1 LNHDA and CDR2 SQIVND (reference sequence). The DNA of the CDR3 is TGTGCCACCTCCGGGGGGGCTTTCACAGATACGCAGTATTTT. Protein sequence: CATSGGAFTDTQYF.

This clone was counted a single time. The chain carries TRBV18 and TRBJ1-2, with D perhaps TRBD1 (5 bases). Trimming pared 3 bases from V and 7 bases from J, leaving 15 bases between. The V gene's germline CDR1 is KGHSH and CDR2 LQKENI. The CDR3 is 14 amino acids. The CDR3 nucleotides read TGTGCCAGCTCACCGACCGACAGTGTCCTTGGCTACACCTTC. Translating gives CASSPTDSVLGYTF.

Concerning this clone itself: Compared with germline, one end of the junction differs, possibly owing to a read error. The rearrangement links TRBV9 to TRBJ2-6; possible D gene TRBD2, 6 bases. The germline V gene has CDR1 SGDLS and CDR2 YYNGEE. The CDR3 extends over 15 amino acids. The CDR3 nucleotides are TGTGCCAGCAGCCCTAGCGAGGCTGGGGCCAACGGCCTGACTTTC. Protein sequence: CASSPSEAGANGLTF. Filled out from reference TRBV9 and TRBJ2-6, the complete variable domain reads DSGVTQTPKHLITATGQRVTLRCSPRSGDLSVYWYQQSLDQGLQFLIQYYNGEERAKGNILERFSAQQFPDLHSELNLSSLELGDSALYFCASSPSEAGANGLTFGAGSRLTVL.

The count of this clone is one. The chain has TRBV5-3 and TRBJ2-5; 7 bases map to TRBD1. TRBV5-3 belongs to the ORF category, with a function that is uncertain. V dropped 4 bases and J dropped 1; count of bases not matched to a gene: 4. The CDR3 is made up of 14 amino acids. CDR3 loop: CARSHRGRQETQYF. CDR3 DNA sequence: TGTGCCAGAAGCCACAGGGGACGCCAAGAGACCCAGTACTTC.

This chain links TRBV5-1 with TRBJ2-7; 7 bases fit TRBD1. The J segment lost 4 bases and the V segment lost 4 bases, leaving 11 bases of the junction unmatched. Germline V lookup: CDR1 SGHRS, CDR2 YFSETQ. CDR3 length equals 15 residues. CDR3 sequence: CASSHPGQTQYEQYF. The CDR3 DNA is TGCGCCAGCAGCCACCCGGGACAGACCCAATACGAGCAGTACTTC.

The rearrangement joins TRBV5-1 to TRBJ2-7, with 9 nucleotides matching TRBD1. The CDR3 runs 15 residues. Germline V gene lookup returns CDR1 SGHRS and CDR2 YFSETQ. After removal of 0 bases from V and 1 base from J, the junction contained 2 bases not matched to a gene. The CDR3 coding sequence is TGCGCCAGCAGCTTGGGCGGGACAGGGTCCTACGAGCAGTACTTC. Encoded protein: CASSLGGTGSYEQYF. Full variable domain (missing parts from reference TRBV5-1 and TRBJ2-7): KAGVTQTPRYLIKTRGQQVTLSCSPISGHRSVSWYQQTPGQGLQFLFEYFSETQRNKGNFPGRFSGRQFSNSRSEMNVSTLELGDSALYLCASSLGGTGSYEQYFGPGTRLTVT.

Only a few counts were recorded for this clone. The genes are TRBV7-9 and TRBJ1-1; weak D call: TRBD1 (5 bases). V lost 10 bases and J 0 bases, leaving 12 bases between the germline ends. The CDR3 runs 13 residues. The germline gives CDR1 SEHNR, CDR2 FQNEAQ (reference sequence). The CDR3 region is CATPTDMNTEAFF. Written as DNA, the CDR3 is TGTGCCACTCCGACAGATATGAACACTGAAGCTTTCTTT.

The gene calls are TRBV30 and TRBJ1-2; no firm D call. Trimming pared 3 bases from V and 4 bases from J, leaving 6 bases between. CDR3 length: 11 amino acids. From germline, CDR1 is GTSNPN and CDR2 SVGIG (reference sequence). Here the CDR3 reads CAWSTGYGYTF. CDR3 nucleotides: TGTGCCTGGAGCACCGGCTATGGCTACACCTTC.

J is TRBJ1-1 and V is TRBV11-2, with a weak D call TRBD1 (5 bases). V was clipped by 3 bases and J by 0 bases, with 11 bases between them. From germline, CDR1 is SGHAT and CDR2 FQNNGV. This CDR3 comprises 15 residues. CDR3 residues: CASSFPTAMNTEAFF. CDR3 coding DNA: TGTGCCAGCAGCTTCCCGACAGCCATGAACACTGAAGCTTTCTTT.